This section outlines one T cell receptor (beta chain) sequence together with its context. Its antigen is still unknown. Base qualities were left out, and no much larger clone turns up one base away. The immunoSEQ Assay, a bias-controlled multiplex PCR, was used to amplify TCRbeta CDR3 regions from genomic DNA. Regarding the original processing steps: Nucleated cell counts per sample were estimated from amplification of reference gene primers within the assay. To quantify the absolute abundance of each unique TCRbeta CDR3 rearrangement, sequence reads were collapsed and filtered. Productive Simpson clonality was computed per sample as the square root of Simpson's diversity index over productive rearrangements. Entries here come from immuneACCESS through TCRdb and include only in-frame sequences with V and J called. Some clones fail to appear in such tables; in the studies checked, an unresolved V gene covers under half of the shortfall, and the cause of the remainder is unknown. The DNA gave D and trimming, while V, J and clone size come from that table. The sample data list under 200,000 clones, and roughly 85% of these were observed just once. Jointly, the top ten make up approximately 5% of the sample.

The sample belongs to a study of blood T cell repertoires in COVID-19 (TCRdb year 2020). As for the study more broadly: The collaborator samples originated in the United States, Italy and Spain and spanned the acute and convalescent phases of COVID-19. A freely available public database, intended as a resource for researchers studying the immune response to SARS-CoV-2, is where the repertoires were released. Where available, HLA class I and class II types were obtained from metadata supplied by the sample provider rather than from assay-based typing. Samples were obtained from the ongoing ImmuneRACE study (first 160 participants) and from about 1,300 subjects provided by 6 global collaborators. Subjects who had been exposed to COVID-19, were actively infected with it, or had recovered from it provided the deeply sampled blood TCRbeta repertoires that made up the dataset. The prospective study material was composed of cDNA or gDNA derived from T cells, B-cell-depleted T cells, or PBMCs. Nearly every sample came with metadata listing a de-identified subject ID, COVID-19 status, age in years and sex.

Beyond this particular receptor, the publication reports: How much clinical and demographic metadata was included differed by source and by participant, and the metadata was provided uncurated.

For CDR1 and CDR2, the germline V gene (reference sequence) lists LNHDA and SQIVND. The germline ends are 11 bases apart after V is trimmed by 2 bases and J by 4 bases. Counted from cysteine to phenylalanine, this CDR3 has 14 amino acids. Here the CDR3 DNA is all that survives: 42 bases in frame from base 1. Whole blood was collected in K2EDTA tubes by collaborating institutions according to the institutions' own protocols. For TCRbeta analysis, collaborator samples were shipped as frozen whole blood, as isolated PBMCs, or as DNA extracted from either sample type. The clonotype originates from a woman aged 80 or over with acute or convalescent COVID-19. The rearranged chain carries TRBV19 and TRBJ2-5; no D segment can be confidently identified. Sequenced material: peripheral blood. The CDR3 corresponds to CASSIRLVPETQYF. The nucleotide sequence reads as follows: TGTGCCAGTAGTATACGCCTAGTACCAGAGACCCAGTACTTC. Where the CDR3 stops, the reference TRBV19 and TRBJ2-5 genes take over; the full variable domain is DGGITQSPKYLFRKEGQNVTLSCEQNLNHDAMYWYRQDPGQGLRLIYYSQIVNDFQKGDIAEGYSVSREKKESFPLTVTSAQKNPTAFYLCASSIRLVPETQYFGPGTRLLVL.